These T cell receptor beta chains were read from a single sample in a study of siplizumab effects on memory and regulatory T cells. The method was immunoSEQ multiplex PCR; TCRdb's version includes in-frame clones alone and lacks a portion of them. The sample contains tens of thousands of clones, around 97% of which appear only once. Sequencing used naive CD4+ T cells sorted from blood. Every receptor here comes from a human donor in good health. The CDR3 runs from the conserved cysteine through the conserved F or W. D genes are given only for firm matches. Size is omitted from some rows. Given values are once, few, many or a class for expanded clones.

v_gene,abundance,j_gene,d_gene,CDR3nt,CDR3aa
TRBV5-1,NA,TRBJ2-7,NA,TGCGCCAGCAGCTTGGCCAGCCAAATAACCTACGAGCAGTACTTC,CASSLASQITYEQYF
TRBV19,NA,TRBJ2-2,TRBD2,TGTGCCAGTAGTACGCGGGGGGACAACACCGGGGAGCTGTTTTTT,CASSTRGDNTGELFF
TRBV30,NA,TRBJ1-5,NA,TGTGCCTGGAGTGGAGGTATGATACAGGGAGACGGCGGCAATCAGCCCCAGCATTTT,CAWSGGMIQGDGGNQPQHF
TRBV5-5,NA,TRBJ2-3,NA,TGTGCCAGCAGCTTGGTGGCAGGGAAGATAACAGATACGCAGTATTTT,CASSLVAGKITDTQYF
TRBV29-1,NA,TRBJ2-3,NA,TGCAGCGTTGACGAGTCCAAAAATACGCAGTATTTT,CSVDESKNTQYF
TRBV15,NA,TRBJ2-7,TRBD1,TGTGCCACCAGCAGAGAGGGGACAGGCACCTACGAGCAGTACTTC,CATSREGTGTYEQYF
TRBV25-1,NA,TRBJ2-5,TRBD1,TGTGCCAGCCGACAGGGTCAAGAGACCCAGTACTTC,CASRQGQETQYF
TRBV11-1,NA,TRBJ1-2,NA,TGTGCCAGCAGCTTAGCCGTCGATGGCTACACCTTC,CASSLAVDGYTF
TRBV11-2,NA,TRBJ2-1,TRBD2,TGTGCCAGCAGTCTTAGCGGGGGTTCCTACAATGAGCAGTTCTTC,CASSLSGGSYNEQFF
TRBV4-1,NA,TRBJ2-7,TRBD1,TGCGCCAGCAGCCAACTCATCCGGGACAGGGGTTCTTGGCAGTACTTC,CASSQLIRDRGSWQYF
TRBV19,NA,TRBJ1-1,NA,TGTGCCAGTAGCCAACAACAGGGGAACACTGAAGCTTTCTTT,CASSQQQGNTEAFF
TRBV19,NA,TRBJ2-5,NA,TGTGCCAGTAGCCTTCGTGGGGGGCACGAGACCCAGTACTTC,CASSLRGGHETQYF
TRBV28,NA,TRBJ2-4,NA,TGTGCCAGCGCTAGGGGGGCGCTAGCCAAAAACATTCAGTACTTC,CASARGALAKNIQYF
TRBV19,NA,TRBJ2-7,NA,TGTGCCAGTAAGCGACGGGGGAGCTCCTACGAGCAGTACTTC,CASKRRGSSYEQYF
TRBV10-3,NA,TRBJ1-5,NA,TGTGCCATCAAGGACAGTTCGACTAGCAATCAGCCCCAGCATTTT,CAIKDSSTSNQPQHF
TRBV19,NA,TRBJ1-2,NA,TGTGCCAGTAGTCTGCAGTCCCTCTTTGGCTACACCTTC,CASSLQSLFGYTF
TRBV7-2,NA,TRBJ2-7,NA,TGTGCCAGCAGCTTATCGGACGGAACCTACGAGCAGTACTTC,CASSLSDGTYEQYF
TRBV6-1,once,TRBJ2-2,TRBD1,TGTGCCAGCAGTGAAGCAAGGACAGGGAACACCGGGGAGCTGTTTTTT,CASSEARTGNTGELFF
TRBV7-9,NA,TRBJ2-7,TRBD1,TGTGCCAGCAGCCTCCGACAGGGGGCGCGGGAGCAGTACTTC,CASSLRQGAREQYF
TRBV4-2,NA,TRBJ2-2,NA,TGTGCCAGCAGCCTACGAGGGAATAGCGGGGAGCTGTTTTTT,CASSLRGNSGELFF
TRBV10-1,few,TRBJ2-7,NA,TGCGCCAGCAGTACCAGTCACGACTACGAGCAGTACTTC,CASSTSHDYEQYF
TRBV6-1,few,TRBJ1-1,NA,TGTGCCAGCAGTGAAAGGATCACTGAAGCTTTCTTT,CASSERITEAFF
TRBV10-2,NA,TRBJ1-2,TRBD1,TGCGCCAGCAGTCCGGACAGGGTAATGGGCGGCTACACCTTC,CASSPDRVMGGYTF
TRBV30,once,TRBJ2-7,TRBD1,TGTGCCCGGGACAGTCTCTCCTACGAGCAGTACTTC,CARDSLSYEQYF
TRBV27,few,TRBJ1-1,NA,TGTGCCAGCAGCTCATTCGACAGTTGGACTGAAGCTTTCTTT,CASSSFDSWTEAFF
TRBV7-3,NA,TRBJ2-3,NA,TGTGCCAGCAGCTTGCTGGCTAGCGACGATACGCAGTATTTT,CASSLLASDDTQYF
TRBV7-3,NA,TRBJ2-1,TRBD2,TGTGCCAGCAGCTTGGTGGGGACTAGTTCGTCCTACAATGAGCAGTTCTTC,CASSLVGTSSSYNEQFF
TRBV12-2,NA,TRBJ1-5,NA,TGTGCAAGTCGCCCTTACCAGGACAGGGAAACACGACAGCCCCAGCATTTT,CASRPYQDRETRQPQHF
TRBV30,NA,TRBJ2-5,TRBD2,TGTGCCTGGAGTAGCGGGGGGGCCGGGAAGACCCAGTACTTC,CAWSSGGAGKTQYF
TRBV7-2,NA,TRBJ2-1,NA,TGTGCCAGCAGCTTAGCCGCGGGGCAGTACAATGAGCAGTTCTTC,CASSLAAGQYNEQFF
TRBV19,once,TRBJ1-2,TRBD1,TGTGCCAGTTTGGACAGGGAGGGCGGCTATGGCTACACCTTC,CASLDREGGYGYTF
TRBV28,NA,TRBJ2-1,TRBD1,TGTGCCAGCAGTTTCCCGGGGACAGGGGGCTACAATGAGCAGTTCTTC,CASSFPGTGGYNEQFF
TRBV4-2,NA,TRBJ2-6,NA,TGTGCCAGCAGCCAGAGCTCTGGGGCCAACGTCCTGACTTTC,CASSQSSGANVLTF
TRBV9,NA,TRBJ1-2,NA,TGTGCCAGCAGCCCCGGACAGATTTATAACTATGGCTACACCTTC,CASSPGQIYNYGYTF
TRBV28,NA,TRBJ1-3,NA,TGTGCCAGCAGTTCAGGGAGAGGAAACACCATATATTTT,CASSSGRGNTIYF
TRBV5-1,NA,TRBJ1-3,NA,TGCGCCAGCAGCTTGGAAGGGAATGGTGGAAACACCATATATTTT,CASSLEGNGGNTIYF
TRBV10-3,NA,TRBJ2-3,TRBD2,TGTGCCATCAGTGCCGGCGGGGGGTCAGATACGCAGTATTTT,CAISAGGGSDTQYF
TRBV4-1,NA,TRBJ1-2,NA,TGCGCCAGCAGACAACTGGGGGCTTACTATGGCTACACCTTC,CASRQLGAYYGYTF
TRBV21-1,NA,TRBJ2-3,NA,TGTGCCAGCAGCAGACCGGGACAGAGCACAGATACGCAGTATTTT,CASSRPGQSTDTQYF
TRBV19,NA,TRBJ1-3,NA,TGTGCCAGTAGTATAGAAGGGGCAGGAAACACCATATATTTT,CASSIEGAGNTIYF
TRBV30,NA,TRBJ1-6,NA,TGTGCCTGGAATACCGGGACACCTTATAATTCACCCCTCCACTTT,CAWNTGTPYNSPLHF
TRBV6-6,NA,TRBJ2-1,NA,TGTGCCAGCAGTTACTCGGTAGGGCTTTCTGACAATGAGCAGTTCTTC,CASSYSVGLSDNEQFF
TRBV10-3,NA,TRBJ2-7,NA,TGTGCCATCAGTGATGGGGGGCCCTACGAGCAGTACTTC,CAISDGGPYEQYF
TRBV7-9,NA,TRBJ2-1,NA,TGTGCCAGCAGCCCTTTGGGCCTAGCATCAAAGGAGCAGTTCTTC,CASSPLGLASKEQFF
TRBV27,NA,TRBJ1-1,TRBD1,TGTGCCAGCAGTTCCAACAGGGGTGGTAGAACTGAAGCTTTCTTT,CASSSNRGGRTEAFF
TRBV9,NA,TRBJ2-1,NA,TGTGCCAGCAGCGCGCATCGGCGGGGCTTAAATGAGCAGTTCTTC,CASSAHRRGLNEQFF
TRBV25-1,NA,TRBJ1-2,NA,TGTGCCAGCAGTGAGGGTCAGACGAACTATGGCTACACCTTC,CASSEGQTNYGYTF
TRBV12-5,NA,TRBJ1-4,TRBD1,TGTGCTAGTGGTGCGGACAGGGGGATTGAAAAACTGTTTTTT,CASGADRGIEKLFF
TRBV5-1,NA,TRBJ1-3,NA,TGCGCCAGCAGCCCGGGTAGCGGAGGCTCTGGAAACACCATATATTTT,CASSPGSGGSGNTIYF
TRBV6-1,once,TRBJ2-7,TRBD1,TGTGCCAGCAGTGGGGACAGGGGGGTACCCTACGAGCAGTACTTC,CASSGDRGVPYEQYF
TRBV4-2,NA,TRBJ2-1,TRBD2,TGTGCCAGCAGCCAAGTGGGGGCGGGGGGCTCCTACAATGAGCAGTTCTTC,CASSQVGAGGSYNEQFF